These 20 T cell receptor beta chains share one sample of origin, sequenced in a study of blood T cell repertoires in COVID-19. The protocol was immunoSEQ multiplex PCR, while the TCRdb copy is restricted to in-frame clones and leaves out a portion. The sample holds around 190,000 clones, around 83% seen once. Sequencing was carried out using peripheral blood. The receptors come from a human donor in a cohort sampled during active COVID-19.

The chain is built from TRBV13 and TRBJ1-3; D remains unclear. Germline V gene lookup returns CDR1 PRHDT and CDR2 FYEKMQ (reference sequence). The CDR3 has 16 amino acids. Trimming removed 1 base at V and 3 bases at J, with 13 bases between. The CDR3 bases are TGTGCCAGCAGCTTAGTTCCGGGATTCGTTGGAAACACCATATATTTT. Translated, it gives CASSLVPGFVGNTIYF.

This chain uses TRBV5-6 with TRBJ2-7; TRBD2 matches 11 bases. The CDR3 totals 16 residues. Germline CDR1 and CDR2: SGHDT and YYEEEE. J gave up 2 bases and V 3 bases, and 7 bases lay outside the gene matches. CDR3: CASSSGGTSGTYEQYF. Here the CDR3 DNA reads TGTGCCAGCAGCTCCGGCGGGACTAGCGGAACCTACGAGCAGTACTTC.

The CDR3 DNA reads as TGTGCCAGTAGTATTTCGAGGGTGAACACTGAAGCTTTCTTT. Its translation is CASSISRVNTEAFF. This chain connects TRBV19 to TRBJ1-1; D gene uncertain. Germline CDR1 LNHDA, CDR2 SQIVND (reference sequence). The CDR3 totals 14 residues. The V end lost 3 bases, the J end lost 0 bases, and 8 bases lay between the germline ends. Drawing the rest from reference TRBV19 and TRBJ1-1, the complete variable domain is DGGITQSPKYLFRKEGQNVTLSCEQNLNHDAMYWYRQDPGQGLRLIYYSQIVNDFQKGDIAEGYSVSREKKESFPLTVTSAQKNPTAFYLCASSISRVNTEAFFGQGTRLTVV.

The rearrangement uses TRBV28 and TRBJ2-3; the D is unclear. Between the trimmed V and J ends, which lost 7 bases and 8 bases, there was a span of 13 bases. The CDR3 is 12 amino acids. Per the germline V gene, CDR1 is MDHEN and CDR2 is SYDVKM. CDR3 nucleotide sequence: TGTGCCAGCAATTTGGTAGAGAGTACGCAGTATTTT. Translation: CASNLVESTQYF. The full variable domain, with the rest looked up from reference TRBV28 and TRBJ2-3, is DVKVTQSSRYLVKRTGEKVFLECVQDMDHENMFWYRQDPGLGLRLIYFSYDVKMKEKGDIPEGYSVSREKKERFSLILESASTNQTSMYLCASNLVESTQYFGPGTRLTVL.

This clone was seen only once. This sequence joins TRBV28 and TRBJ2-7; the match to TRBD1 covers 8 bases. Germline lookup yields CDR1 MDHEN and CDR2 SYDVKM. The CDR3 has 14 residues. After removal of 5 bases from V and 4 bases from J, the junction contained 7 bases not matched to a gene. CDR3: CASSQRQGTYEQYF. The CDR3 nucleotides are TGTGCCAGCAGTCAGAGACAGGGGACTTACGAGCAGTACTTC.

The CDR3 spells CASSIGQGVPYEQYF. CDR3 DNA sequence: TGTGCCAGTAGTATCGGGCAGGGGGTTCCCTACGAGCAGTACTTC. The chain employs TRBV19 and TRBJ2-7; 7 bases line up with TRBD1. The CDR3 loop spans 15 amino acids. Germline V gives CDR1 LNHDA, CDR2 SQIVND (reference sequence). Trimming at V came to 3 bases and at J to 2 bases, leaving 7 bases not matched to a gene.

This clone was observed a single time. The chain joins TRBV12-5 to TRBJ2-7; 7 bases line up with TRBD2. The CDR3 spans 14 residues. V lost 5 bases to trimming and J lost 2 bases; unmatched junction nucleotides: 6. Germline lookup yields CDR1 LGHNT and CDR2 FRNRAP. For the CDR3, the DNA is TGTGCTAGTGGTATTAGCGGGCCCCCCTACGAGCAGTACTTC. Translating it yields CASGISGPPYEQYF. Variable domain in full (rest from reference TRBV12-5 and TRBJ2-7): DARVTQTPRHKVTEMGQEVTMRCQPILGHNTVFWYRQTMMQGLELLAYFRNRAPLDDSGMPKDRFSAEMPDATLATLKIQPSEPRDSAVYFCASGISGPPYEQYFGPGTRLTVT.

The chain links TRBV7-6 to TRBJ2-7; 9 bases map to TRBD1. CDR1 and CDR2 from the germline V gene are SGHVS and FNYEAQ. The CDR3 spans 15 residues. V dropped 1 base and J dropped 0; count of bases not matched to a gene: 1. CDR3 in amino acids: CASSLGQGVSYEQYF. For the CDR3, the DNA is TGTGCCAGCAGCTTAGGACAGGGGGTCTCCTACGAGCAGTACTTC.

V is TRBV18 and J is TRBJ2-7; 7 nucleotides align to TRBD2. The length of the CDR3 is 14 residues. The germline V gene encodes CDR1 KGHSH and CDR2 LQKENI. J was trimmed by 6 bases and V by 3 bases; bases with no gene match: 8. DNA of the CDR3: TGTGCCAGCTCACCGGGAGCGGGAAGCGGCGAGCAGTACTTC. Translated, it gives CASSPGAGSGEQYF.

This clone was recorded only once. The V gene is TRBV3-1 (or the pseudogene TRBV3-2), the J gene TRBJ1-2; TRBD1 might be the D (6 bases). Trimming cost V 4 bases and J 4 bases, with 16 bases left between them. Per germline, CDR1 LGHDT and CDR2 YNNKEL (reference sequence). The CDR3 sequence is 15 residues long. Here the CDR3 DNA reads TGTGCCAGCAGCCCATATTGGACAGACTCCTATGGCTACACCTTC. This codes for CASSPYWTDSYGYTF.

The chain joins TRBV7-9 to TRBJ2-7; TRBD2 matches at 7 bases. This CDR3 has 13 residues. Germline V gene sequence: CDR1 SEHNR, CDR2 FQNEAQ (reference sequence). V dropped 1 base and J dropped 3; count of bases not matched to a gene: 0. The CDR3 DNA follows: TGTGCCAGCAGCTTAGGGGAGGGCTACGAGCAGTACTTC. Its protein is CASSLGEGYEQYF.

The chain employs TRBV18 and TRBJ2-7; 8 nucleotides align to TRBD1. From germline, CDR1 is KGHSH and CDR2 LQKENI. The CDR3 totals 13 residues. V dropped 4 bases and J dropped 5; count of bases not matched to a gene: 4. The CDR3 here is CASSRGQADEQYF. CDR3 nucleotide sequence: TGTGCCAGCTCACGGGGACAGGCAGACGAGCAGTACTTC.

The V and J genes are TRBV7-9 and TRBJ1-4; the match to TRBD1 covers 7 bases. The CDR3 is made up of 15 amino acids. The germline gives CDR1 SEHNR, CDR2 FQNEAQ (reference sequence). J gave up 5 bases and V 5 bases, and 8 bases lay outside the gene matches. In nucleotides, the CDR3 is TGTGCCAGCAGCCCCGACAGGGCTCGGAATGAAAAACTGTTTTTT. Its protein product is CASSPDRARNEKLFF.

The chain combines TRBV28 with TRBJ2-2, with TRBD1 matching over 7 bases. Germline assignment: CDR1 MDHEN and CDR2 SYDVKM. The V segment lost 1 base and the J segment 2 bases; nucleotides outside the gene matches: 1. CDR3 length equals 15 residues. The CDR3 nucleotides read TGTGCCAGCAGTTTATACAGGGGAAACACCGGGGAGCTGTTTTTT. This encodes CASSLYRGNTGELFF. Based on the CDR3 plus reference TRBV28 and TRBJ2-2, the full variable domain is DVKVTQSSRYLVKRTGEKVFLECVQDMDHENMFWYRQDPGLGLRLIYFSYDVKMKEKGDIPEGYSVSREKKERFSLILESASTNQTSMYLCASSLYRGNTGELFFGEGSRLTVL.

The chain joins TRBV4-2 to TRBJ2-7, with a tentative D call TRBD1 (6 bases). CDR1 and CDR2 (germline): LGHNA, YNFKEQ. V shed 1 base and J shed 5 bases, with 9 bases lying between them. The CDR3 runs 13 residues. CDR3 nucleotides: TGTGCCAGCAGCCAAGGGGGGCGGGACGAGCAGTACTTC. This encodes CASSQGGRDEQYF.

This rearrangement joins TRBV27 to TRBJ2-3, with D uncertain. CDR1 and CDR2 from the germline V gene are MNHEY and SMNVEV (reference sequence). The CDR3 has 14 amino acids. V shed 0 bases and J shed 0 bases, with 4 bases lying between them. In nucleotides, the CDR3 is TGTGCCAGCAGTTTATCTATGAGCACAGATACGCAGTATTTT. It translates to CASSLSMSTDTQYF.

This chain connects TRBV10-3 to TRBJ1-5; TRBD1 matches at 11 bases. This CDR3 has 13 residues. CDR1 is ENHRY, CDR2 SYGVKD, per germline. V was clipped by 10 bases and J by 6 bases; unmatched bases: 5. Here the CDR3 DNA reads TGTGCCACCCGGACAGGGGGCGGTCAGCCCCAGCATTTT. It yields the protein CATRTGGGQPQHF.

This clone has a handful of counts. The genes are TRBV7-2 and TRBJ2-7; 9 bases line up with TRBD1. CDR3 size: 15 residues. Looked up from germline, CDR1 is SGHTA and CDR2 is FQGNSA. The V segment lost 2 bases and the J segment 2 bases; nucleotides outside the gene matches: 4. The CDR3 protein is CASSLRDRETYEQYF. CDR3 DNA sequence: TGTGCCAGCAGCTTAAGGGACAGGGAGACCTACGAGCAGTACTTC.

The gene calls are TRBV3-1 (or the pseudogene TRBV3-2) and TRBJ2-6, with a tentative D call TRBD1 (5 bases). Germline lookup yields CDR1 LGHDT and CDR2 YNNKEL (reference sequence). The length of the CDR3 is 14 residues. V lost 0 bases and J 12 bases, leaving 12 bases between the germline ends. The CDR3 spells CASSQDSQGVVLTF. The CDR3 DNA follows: TGTGCCAGCAGCCAAGATTCGCAGGGTGTCGTCCTGACTTTC.

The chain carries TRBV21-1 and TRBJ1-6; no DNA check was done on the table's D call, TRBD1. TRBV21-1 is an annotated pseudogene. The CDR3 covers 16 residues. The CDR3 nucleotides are TGTGCCAGCAGCAAAGTGTGGACAGGGGGCGATTCACCCCTCCACTTT. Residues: CASSKVWTGGDSPLHF.